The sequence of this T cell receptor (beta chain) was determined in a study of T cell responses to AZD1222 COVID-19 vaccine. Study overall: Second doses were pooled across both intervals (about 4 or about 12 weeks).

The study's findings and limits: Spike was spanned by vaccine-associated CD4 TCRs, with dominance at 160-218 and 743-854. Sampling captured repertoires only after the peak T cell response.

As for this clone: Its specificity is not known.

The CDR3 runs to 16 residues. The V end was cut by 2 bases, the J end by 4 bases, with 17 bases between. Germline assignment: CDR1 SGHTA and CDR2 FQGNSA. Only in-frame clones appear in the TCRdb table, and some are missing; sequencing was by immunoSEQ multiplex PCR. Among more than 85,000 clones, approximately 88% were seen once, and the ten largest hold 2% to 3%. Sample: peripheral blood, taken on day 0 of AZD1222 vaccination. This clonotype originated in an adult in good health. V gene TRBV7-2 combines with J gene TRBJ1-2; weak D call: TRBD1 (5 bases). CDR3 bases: TGTGCCAGCAGCTTAAACCAGGGAGGTCTTTTCTATGGCTACACCTTC. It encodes CASSLNQGGLFYGYTF. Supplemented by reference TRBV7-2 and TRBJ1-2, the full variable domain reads GAGVSQSPSNKVTEKGKDVELRCDPISGHTALYWYRQSLGQGLEFLIYFQGNSAPDKSGLPSDRFSAERTGGSVSTLTIQRTQQEDSAVYLCASSLNQGGLFYGYTFGSGTRLTVV.